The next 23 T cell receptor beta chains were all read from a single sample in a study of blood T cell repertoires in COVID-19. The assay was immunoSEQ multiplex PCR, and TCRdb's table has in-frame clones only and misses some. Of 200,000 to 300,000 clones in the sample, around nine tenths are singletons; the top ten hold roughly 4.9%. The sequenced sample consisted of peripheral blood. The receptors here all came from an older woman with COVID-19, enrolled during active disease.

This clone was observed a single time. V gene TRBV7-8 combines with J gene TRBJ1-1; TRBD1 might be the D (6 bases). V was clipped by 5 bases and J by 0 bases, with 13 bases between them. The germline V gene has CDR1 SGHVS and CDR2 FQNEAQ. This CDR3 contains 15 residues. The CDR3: CASSAMGHLNTEAFF. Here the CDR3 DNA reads TGTGCCAGCAGCGCTATGGGACACTTGAACACTGAAGCTTTCTTT.

The CDR3 region has the DNA TGTGCCAGCAGTGAAGCTGGGACAGCTAACTATGGCTACACCTTC. This encodes CASSEAGTANYGYTF. The rearrangement links TRBV6-1 to TRBJ1-2; TRBD1 matches at 7 bases. Trimming at V came to 0 bases and at J to 0 bases, leaving 1 base not matched to a gene. CDR3 length: 15 residues. Germline values: CDR1 MNHNS, CDR2 SASEGT.

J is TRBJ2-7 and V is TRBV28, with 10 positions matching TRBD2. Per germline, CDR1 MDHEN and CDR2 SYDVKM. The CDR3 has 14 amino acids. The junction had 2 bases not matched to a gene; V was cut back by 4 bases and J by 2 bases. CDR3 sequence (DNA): TGTGCCAGCAGTTCTAGCGGGAGCCCCTACGAGCAGTACTTC. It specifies CASSSSGSPYEQYF.

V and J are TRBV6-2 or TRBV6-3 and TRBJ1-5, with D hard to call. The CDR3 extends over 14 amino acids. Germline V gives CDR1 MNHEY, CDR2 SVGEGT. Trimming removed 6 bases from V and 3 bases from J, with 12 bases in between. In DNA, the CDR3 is TGTGCCAGCAGCCCGGCGGGATACAATCAGCCCCAGCATTTT. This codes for CASSPAGYNQPQHF.

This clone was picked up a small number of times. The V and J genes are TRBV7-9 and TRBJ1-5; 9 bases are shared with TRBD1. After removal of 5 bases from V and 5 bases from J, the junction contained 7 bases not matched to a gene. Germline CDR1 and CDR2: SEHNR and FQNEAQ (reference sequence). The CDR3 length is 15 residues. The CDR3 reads CASSPATGGDQPQHF. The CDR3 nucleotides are TGTGCCAGCAGCCCAGCAACAGGGGGCGATCAGCCCCAGCATTTT. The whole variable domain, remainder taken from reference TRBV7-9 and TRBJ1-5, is DTGVSQNPRHKITKRGQNVTFRCDPISEHNRLYWYRQTLGQGPEFLTYFQNEAQLEKSRLLSDRFSAERPKGSFSTLEIQRTEQGDSAMYLCASSPATGGDQPQHFGDGTRLSIL.

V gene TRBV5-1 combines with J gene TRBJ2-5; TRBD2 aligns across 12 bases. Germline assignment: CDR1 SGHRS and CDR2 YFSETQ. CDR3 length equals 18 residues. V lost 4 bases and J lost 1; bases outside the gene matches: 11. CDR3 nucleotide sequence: TGCGCCAGCAGCCGAACGACTAGCGGGAGAATTGGCCAAGAGACCCAGTACTTC. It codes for CASSRTTSGRIGQETQYF.

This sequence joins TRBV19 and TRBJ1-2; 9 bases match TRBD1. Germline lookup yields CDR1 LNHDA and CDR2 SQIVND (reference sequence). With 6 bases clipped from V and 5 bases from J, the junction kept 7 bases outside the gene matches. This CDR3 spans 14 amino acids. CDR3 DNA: TGTGCCAGTAGCGCCATGACAGGGGGGTATGGCTACACCTTC. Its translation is CASSAMTGGYGYTF. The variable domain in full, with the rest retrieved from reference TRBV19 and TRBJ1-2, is DGGITQSPKYLFRKEGQNVTLSCEQNLNHDAMYWYRQDPGQGLRLIYYSQIVNDFQKGDIAEGYSVSREKKESFPLTVTSAQKNPTAFYLCASSAMTGGYGYTFGSGTRLTVV.

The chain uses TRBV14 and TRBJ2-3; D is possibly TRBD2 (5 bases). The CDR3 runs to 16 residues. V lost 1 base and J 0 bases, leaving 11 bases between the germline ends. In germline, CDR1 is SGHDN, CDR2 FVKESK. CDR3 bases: TGTGCCAGCAGCCAAGGTCTAGCCGCTAGCACAGATACGCAGTATTTT. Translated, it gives CASSQGLAASTDTQYF.

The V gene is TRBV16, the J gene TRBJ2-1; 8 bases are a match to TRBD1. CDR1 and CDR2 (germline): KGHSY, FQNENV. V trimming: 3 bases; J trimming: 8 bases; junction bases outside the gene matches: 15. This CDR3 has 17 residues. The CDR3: CASSHLVGTGGQHEQFF. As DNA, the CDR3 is TGTGCCAGCAGCCATTTAGTAGGCACAGGGGGACAACATGAGCAGTTCTTC.

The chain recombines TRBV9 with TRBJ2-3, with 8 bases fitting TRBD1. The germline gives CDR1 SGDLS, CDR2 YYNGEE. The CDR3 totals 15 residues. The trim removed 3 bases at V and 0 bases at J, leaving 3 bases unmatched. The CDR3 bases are TGTGCCAGCAGCGCCCGGGACAGGAGCACAGATACGCAGTATTTT. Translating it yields CASSARDRSTDTQYF. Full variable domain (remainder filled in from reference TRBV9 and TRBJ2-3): DSGVTQTPKHLITATGQRVTLRCSPRSGDLSVYWYQQSLDQGLQFLIQYYNGEERAKGNILERFSAQQFPDLHSELNLSSLELGDSALYFCASSARDRSTDTQYFGPGTRLTVL.

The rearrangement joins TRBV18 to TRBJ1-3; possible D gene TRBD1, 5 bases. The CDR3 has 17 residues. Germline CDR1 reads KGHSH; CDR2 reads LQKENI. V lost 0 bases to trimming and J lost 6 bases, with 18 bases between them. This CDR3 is CASSPPQGLQPANTIYF. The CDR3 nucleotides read TGTGCCAGCTCACCACCTCAGGGACTCCAACCAGCAAACACCATATATTTT.

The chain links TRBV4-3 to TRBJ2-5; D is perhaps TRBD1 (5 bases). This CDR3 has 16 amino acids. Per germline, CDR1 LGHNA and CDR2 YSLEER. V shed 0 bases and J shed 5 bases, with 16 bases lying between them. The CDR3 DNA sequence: TGCGCCAGCAGCCAAGATCTCTTGGGGCCGTGGGAGACCCAGTACTTC. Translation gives CASSQDLLGPWETQYF.

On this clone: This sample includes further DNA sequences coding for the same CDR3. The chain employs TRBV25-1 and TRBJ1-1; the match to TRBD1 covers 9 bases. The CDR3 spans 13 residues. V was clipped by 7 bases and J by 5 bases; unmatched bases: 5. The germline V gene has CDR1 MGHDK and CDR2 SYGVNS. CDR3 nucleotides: TGTGCCAGCACCGGACAGGGGAGGACTGAAGCTTTCTTT. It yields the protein CASTGQGRTEAFF.

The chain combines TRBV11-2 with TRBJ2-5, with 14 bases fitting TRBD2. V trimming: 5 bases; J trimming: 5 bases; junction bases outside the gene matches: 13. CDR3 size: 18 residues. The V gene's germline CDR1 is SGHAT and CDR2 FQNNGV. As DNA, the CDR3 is TGTGCCAGCAGCCGAGAACCGGGACTAGCGGGAGCCGGGGAGACCCAGTACTTC. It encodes CASSREPGLAGAGETQYF.

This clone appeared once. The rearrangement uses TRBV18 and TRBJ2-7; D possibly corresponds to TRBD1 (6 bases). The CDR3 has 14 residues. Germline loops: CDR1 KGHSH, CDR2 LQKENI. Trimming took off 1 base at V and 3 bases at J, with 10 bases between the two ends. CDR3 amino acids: CASSPRRTDYEQYF. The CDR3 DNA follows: TGTGCCAGCTCACCACGGCGGACAGACTACGAGCAGTACTTC.

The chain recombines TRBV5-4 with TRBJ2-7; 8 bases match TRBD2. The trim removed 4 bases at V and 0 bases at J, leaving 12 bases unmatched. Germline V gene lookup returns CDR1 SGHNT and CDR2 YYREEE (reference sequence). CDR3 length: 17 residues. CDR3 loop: CASSPSGGGGSSYEQYF. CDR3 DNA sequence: TGTGCCAGCAGCCCATCGGGGGGGGGCGGGAGCTCCTACGAGCAGTACTTC.

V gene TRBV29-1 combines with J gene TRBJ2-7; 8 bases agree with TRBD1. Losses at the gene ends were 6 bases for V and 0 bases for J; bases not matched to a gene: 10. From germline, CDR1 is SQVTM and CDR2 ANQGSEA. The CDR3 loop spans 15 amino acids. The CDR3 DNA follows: TGCAGCGTGCAAAAGGGACAGGCAAGCTCCTACGAGCAGTACTTC. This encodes CSVQKGQASSYEQYF.

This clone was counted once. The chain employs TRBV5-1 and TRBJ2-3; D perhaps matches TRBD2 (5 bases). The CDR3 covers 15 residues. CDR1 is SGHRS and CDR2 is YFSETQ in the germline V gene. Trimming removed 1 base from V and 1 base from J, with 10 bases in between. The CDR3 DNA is TGCGCCAGCAGCTTGTCGGGTAGCGGCACAGATACGCAGTATTTT. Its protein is CASSLSGSGTDTQYF.

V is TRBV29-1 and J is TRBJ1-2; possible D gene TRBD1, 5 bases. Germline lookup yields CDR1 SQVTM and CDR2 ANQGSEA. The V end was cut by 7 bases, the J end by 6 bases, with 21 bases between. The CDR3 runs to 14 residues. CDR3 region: CSGSDRGDGDGYTF. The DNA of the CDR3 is TGCAGCGGATCCGACAGAGGAGATGGTGATGGCTACACCTTC.

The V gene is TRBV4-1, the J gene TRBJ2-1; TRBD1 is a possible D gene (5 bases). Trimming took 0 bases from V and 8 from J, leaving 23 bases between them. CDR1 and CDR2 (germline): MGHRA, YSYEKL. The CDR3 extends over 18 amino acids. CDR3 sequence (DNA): TGCGCCAGCAGCCAAGATCTAGGGGCGACCAGCCCTTGGGATGAGCAGTTCTTC. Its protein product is CASSQDLGATSPWDEQFF.

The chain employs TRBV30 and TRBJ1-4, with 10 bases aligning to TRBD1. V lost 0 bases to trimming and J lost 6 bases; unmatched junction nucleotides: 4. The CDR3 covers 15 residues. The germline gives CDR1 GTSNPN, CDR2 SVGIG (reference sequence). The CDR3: CAWSVGTGDHEKLFF. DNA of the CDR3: TGTGCCTGGAGTGTCGGGACAGGGGACCATGAAAAACTGTTTTTT.

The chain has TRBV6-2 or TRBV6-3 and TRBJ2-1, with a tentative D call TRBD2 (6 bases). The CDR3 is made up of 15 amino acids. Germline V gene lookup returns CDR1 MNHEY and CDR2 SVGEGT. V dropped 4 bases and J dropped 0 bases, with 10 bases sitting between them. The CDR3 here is CASSLAEGSYNEQFF. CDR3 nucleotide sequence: TGTGCCAGCAGTTTAGCGGAGGGCTCCTACAATGAGCAGTTCTTC.

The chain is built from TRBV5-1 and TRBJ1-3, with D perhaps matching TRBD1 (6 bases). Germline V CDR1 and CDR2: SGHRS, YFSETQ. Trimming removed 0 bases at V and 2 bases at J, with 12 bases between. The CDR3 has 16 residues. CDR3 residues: CASSLAGATAGNTIYF. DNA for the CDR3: TGCGCCAGCAGCTTGGCAGGGGCCACCGCTGGAAACACCATATATTTT.